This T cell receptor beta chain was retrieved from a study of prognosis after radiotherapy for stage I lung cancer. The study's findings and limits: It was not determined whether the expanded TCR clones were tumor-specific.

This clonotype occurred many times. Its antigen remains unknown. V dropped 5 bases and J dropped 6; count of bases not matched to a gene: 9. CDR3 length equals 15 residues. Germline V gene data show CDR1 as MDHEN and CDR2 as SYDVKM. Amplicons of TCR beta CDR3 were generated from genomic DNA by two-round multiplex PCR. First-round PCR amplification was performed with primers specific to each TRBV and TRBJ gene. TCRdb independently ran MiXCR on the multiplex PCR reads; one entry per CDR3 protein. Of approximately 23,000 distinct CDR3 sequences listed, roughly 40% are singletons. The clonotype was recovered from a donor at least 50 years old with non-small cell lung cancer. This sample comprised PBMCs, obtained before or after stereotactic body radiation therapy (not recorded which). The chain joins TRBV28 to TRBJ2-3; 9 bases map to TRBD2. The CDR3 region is CASSPPGLALDTQYF. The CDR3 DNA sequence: TGTGCCAGCAGTCCCCCGGGACTAGCTTTGGATACGCAGTATTTT.